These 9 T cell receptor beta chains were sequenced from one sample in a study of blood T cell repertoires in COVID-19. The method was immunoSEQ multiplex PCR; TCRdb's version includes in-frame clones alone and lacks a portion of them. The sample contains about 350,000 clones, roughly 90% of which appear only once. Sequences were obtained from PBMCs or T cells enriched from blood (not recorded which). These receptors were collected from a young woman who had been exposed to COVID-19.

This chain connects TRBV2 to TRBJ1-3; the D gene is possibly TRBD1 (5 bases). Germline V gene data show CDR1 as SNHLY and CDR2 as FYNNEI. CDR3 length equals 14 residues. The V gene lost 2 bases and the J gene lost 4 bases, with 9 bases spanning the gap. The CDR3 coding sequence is TGTGCCAGCAGTGAATGGGGCCGCGGAAACACCATATATTTT. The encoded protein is CASSEWGRGNTIYF. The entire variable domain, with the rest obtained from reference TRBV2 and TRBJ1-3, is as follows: EPEVTQTPSHQVTQMGQEVILRCVPISNHLYFYWYRQILGQKVEFLVSFYNNEISEKSEIFDDQFSVERPDGSNFTLKIRSTKLEDSAMYFCASSEWGRGNTIYFGEGSWLTVV.

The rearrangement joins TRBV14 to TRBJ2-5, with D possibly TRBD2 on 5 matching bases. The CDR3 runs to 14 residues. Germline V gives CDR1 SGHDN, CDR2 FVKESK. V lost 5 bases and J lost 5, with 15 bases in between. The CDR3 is CASSGGGFGETQYF. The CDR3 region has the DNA TGTGCCAGCAGCGGCGGAGGATTCGGGGAGACCCAGTACTTC.

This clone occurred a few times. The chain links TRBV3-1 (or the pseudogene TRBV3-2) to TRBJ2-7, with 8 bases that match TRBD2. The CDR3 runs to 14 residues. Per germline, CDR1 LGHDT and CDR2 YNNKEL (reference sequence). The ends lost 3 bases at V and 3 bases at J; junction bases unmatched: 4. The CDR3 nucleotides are TGTGCCAGCAGCCAGGGGCTAGCGGGCTACGAGCAGTACTTC. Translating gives CASSQGLAGYEQYF.

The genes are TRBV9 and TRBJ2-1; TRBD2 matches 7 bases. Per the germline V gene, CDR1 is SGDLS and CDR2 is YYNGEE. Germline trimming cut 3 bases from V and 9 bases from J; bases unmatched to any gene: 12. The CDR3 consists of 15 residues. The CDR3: CASSGGLEFRSEQFF. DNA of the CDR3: TGTGCCAGCAGCGGAGGACTAGAATTTCGGAGTGAGCAGTTCTTC.

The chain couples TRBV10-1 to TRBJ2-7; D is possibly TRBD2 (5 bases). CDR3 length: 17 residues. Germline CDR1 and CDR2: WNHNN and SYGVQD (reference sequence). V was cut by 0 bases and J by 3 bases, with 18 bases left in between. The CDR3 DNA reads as TGCGCCAGCAGTGAGTCGACTCAGCCCGGACTCAGCTACGAGCAGTACTTC. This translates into CASSESTQPGLSYEQYF.

Here the CDR3 reads CASSPAGTSGNNEQFF. In DNA form, the CDR3 reads TGTGCCAGCAGCCCCGCCGGGACTAGCGGGAACAATGAGCAGTTCTTC. This sequence joins TRBV7-9 and TRBJ2-1, with 13 bases lining up with TRBD2. Germline trimming cut 5 bases from V and 5 bases from J; bases unmatched to any gene: 6. The germline CDR1 and CDR2 sequences are SEHNR and FQNEAQ (reference sequence). The CDR3 has 16 residues. Full variable domain (missing parts from reference TRBV7-9 and TRBJ2-1): DTGVSQNPRHKITKRGQNVTFRCDPISEHNRLYWYRQTLGQGPEFLTYFQNEAQLEKSRLLSDRFSAERPKGSFSTLEIQRTEQGDSAMYLCASSPAGTSGNNEQFFGPGTRLTVL.

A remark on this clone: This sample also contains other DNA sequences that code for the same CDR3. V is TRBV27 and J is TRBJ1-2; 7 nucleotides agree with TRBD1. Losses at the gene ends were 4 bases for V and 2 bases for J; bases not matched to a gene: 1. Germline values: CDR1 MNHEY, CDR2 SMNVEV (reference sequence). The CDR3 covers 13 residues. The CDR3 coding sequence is TGTGCCAGCAGTTGGACAGGAAACTATGGCTACACCTTC. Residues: CASSWTGNYGYTF.

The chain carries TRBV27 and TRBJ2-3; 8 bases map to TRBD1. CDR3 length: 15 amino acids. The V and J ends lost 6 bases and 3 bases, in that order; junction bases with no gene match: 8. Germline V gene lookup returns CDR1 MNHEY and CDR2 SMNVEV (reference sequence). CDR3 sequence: CASSHVDRGTDTQYF. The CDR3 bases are TGTGCCAGCAGCCACGTCGACAGGGGTACAGATACGCAGTATTTT.

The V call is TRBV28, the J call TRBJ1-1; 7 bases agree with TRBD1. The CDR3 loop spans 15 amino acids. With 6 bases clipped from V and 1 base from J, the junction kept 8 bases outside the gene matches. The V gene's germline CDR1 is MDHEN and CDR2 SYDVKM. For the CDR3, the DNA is TGTGCCAGCAGCGACCCAGGGGGGCGGAACACTGAAGCTTTCTTT. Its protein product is CASSDPGGRNTEAFF.